This note documents a single T cell receptor (beta chain) sequence. What antigen it recognizes has not been identified. Nothing much larger sits one base from this clone, and base qualities are not available. In the paper's terms, the time point label means: cycle 2 day 1 (C2D1) of nivolumab. Every trial patient had relapsed after autologous stem cell transplantation, and cohorts A, B and C differed in prior brentuximab vedotin exposure. The trial cohort comprised 60 or so patients with relapsed/refractory classical Hodgkin lymphoma whose best overall responses were complete response, partial response or progressive disease. Single-agent nivolumab was administered to trial patients in the multi-cohort phase II CheckMate 205 trial. An independent review committee assessed best overall response by applying the 2007 International Working Group response criteria. Trial PBMCs were collected just before the start of nivolumab (C1D1) and during therapy at cycle 2 day 1 and cycle 4 day 1. After peripheral blood was drawn into 8 mL Vacutainer Cell Preparation Tubes, PBMCs were isolated by centrifugation and then cryopreserved.

This entry belongs to a study of PD-1 blockade in classical Hodgkin lymphoma (dated by TCRdb to 2018 to 2020). Regarding the complete study: Nivolumab dosing was 3 mg/kg intravenously every 2 weeks, continuing until either disease progression or unacceptable toxicity. A peripheral blood immune signature of response to PD-1 blockade in classical Hodgkin lymphoma was defined using TCR beta sequencing and CyTOF. On the study overall, not on this receptor specifically: CD4+ but not CD8+ TCR diversity rose significantly by C4D1 (p=0.0027 vs p=0.16), most apparent in complete responders (p=0.02). The study covered only a single clinical trial cohort, and the causes of the repertoire differences, possibly disease activity or prior therapy, were still not defined. Trial patients with a complete response had baseline diversity similar to that of newly diagnosed patients, while partial responders and progressors had significantly lower diversity. Baseline TCR diversity was reported to be lower in newly diagnosed patients than in healthy donors, and even lower in relapsed/refractory patients. Patients starting nivolumab less than 1 year after ASCT had lower diversity and were excluded from later analyses to avoid confounding by immune reconstitution.

Including cysteine and phenylalanine, the CDR3 has 14 amino acids. Of the read, only the CDR3 DNA is kept; its 42 bases are in frame from base 1. Cut back by 8 bases and 3 bases, the V and J ends lie 17 bases apart. Per the germline V gene, MNHEY is the CDR1 and SVGAGI is the CDR2. The Qiagen DNeasy kit was used to extract genomic DNA from unsorted PBMCs and from the negatively selected CD4+ and CD8+ fractions. Amplification of TCR beta CDR3 regions was done by immunoSEQ multiplex PCR with primers that anneal to V and J segments. A synthetic immune receptor repertoire was used to minimize amplification bias, and remaining bias was computationally removed after sequencing. The paper's data handling went like this. Custom Python scripts were used to quantify repertoire diversity as the Shannon entropy index. Unsorted, CD4+ and CD8+ repertoires were analyzed separately, except in combined analyses where CD4+ and CD8+ sequences were merged in silico. Clonal expansion was defined as a frequency increase of at least 2-fold after treatment compared with C1D1, and clones undetected at baseline were assigned a pseudocount of 0.5. Clones with 0 or 1 copy at C1D1 were defined as singleton clones, while clones with 2 or more copies were defined as non-singleton clones. Clones expanded in unsorted samples were assigned a CD4+, CD8+ or unknown annotation through matching of protein sequences in sorted samples from the same patient. Diversity changes from C1D1 to C4D1 were tested in paired samples using Wilcoxon tests. Entries here come from immuneACCESS through TCRdb and include only in-frame sequences with V and J called. Some clones fail to appear in such tables; in the studies checked, an unresolved V gene covers under half of the shortfall, and the cause of the remainder is unknown. The DNA gave D and trimming, while V, J and clone size come from that table. The sample contains 35,000 or so clones, approximately 82% of them found a single time. 15% to 20% of the sample lies in the top ten.

The receptor's source is a human donor with classical Hodgkin lymphoma. Sequenced here: peripheral blood mononuclear cells (PBMCs), sampled before the second cycle of nivolumab. The chain joins TRBV6-5 to TRBJ2-7, with the D gene tentatively TRBD1 or TRBD2, based on 5 matching bases in each. The CDR3 protein sequence reads: CASGVGDAYYEQYF. The DNA sequence is TGTGCCAGCGGGGTAGGGGACGCCTACTACGAGCAGTACTTC.